This TCR beta chain was documented in a study of chemoradiotherapy in HPV16-positive cancers. A single count supports this clone. Generated by immunoSEQ multiplex PCR, the TCRdb table keeps only in-frame clones and is missing some. The sample lists 30,000 to 40,000 clones; around 80% were seen once. The V end was cut by 4 bases, the J end by 1 base, with 15 bases between. The V gene's germline CDR1 is SGHNT and CDR2 YYREEE (reference sequence). The CDR3 has 15 amino acids. The chain couples TRBV5-4 to TRBJ2-7; D could derive from TRBD1 or TRBD2 (7 bases each). This TCR was sampled from a human donor with HPV-associated anogenital cancer. Specimen: blood, collected from a patient who underwent chemoradiotherapy. CDR3 protein: CASSHPGGASYEQYF. CDR3 coding DNA: TGTGCCAGCAGCCACCCAGGGGGGGCGTCCTACGAGCAGTACTTC.